This T cell receptor beta chain derives from a study of cytomegalovirus exposure and HLA in healthy donors. Assay used: immunoSEQ multiplex PCR; TCRdb lists only in-frame clones, some missing. The data contain some 250,000 clones, 70% to 90% of them singletons. Whole-study results and caveats: Usually a TCR sequence was rare, but some public TCRs were found in many donors. In vitro checks showed that a few CMV-associated chains really do target CMV antigens. Some TCR beta chains (more than 150 of them) were listed as cytomegalovirus-associated.

As to this clone: What it binds is not known.

CDR1 MDHEN and CDR2 SYDVKM come from the germline V gene. The CDR3 consists of 14 residues. With 5 bases removed from V and 3 bases from J, the gap between germline ends came to 13 bases. Source material: PBMCs. This clonotype was obtained from a woman aged 25 to 45 in good health and CMV-seropositive. The chain has TRBV28 and TRBJ1-1; D unresolved. CDR3 in amino acids: CASSPPRAHTEAFF. In nucleotides, the CDR3 is TGTGCCAGCAGTCCCCCGCGGGCTCACACTGAAGCTTTCTTT.